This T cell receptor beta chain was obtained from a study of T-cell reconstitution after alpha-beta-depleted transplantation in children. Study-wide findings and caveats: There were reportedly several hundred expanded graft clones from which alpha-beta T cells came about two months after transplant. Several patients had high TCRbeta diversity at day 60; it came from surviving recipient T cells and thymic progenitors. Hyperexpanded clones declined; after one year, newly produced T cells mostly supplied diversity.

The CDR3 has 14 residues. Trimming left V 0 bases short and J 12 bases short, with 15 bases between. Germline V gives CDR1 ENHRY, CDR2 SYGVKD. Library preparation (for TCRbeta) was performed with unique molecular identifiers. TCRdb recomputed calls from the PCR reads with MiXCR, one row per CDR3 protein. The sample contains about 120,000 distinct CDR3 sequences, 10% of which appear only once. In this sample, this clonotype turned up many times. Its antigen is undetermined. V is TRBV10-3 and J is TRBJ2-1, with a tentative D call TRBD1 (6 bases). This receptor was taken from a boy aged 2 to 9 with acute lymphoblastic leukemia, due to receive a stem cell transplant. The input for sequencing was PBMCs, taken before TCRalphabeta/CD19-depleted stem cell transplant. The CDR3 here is CAISESGGFAGQFF. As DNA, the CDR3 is TGTGCCATCAGTGAGTCTGGGGGCTTCGCGGGGCAGTTCTTC.